The next 11 T cell receptor beta chains were all read from a single sample in a study of memory CD4+ T cells and cytomegalovirus serostatus. Single viable CD3+CD4+CD8-CD45RO+ cells were sorted as the memory CD4+ T cells. Some clones are missing from TCRdb's copy, which holds only in-frame ones; the method was immunoSEQ multiplex PCR. In the table there are around 44,000 clones, about three quarters of which are singletons. Sequenced: memory CD4+ T cells from blood. These TCRs come from an adult in good health and CMV-seronegative.

This chain links TRBV28 with TRBJ2-2; D remains unclear. Trimming cost V 3 bases and J 5 bases, with 4 bases left between them. This CDR3 contains 12 residues. Per germline, CDR1 MDHEN and CDR2 SYDVKM. The CDR3 bases are TGTGCCAGCAGTTTTTGGACCGGGGAGCTGTTTTTT. Translating gives CASSFWTGELFF.

This sequence joins TRBV2 and TRBJ2-5; the D is unclear. V lost 7 bases to trimming and J lost 4 bases, with 10 bases between them. CDR1 and CDR2 (germline): SNHLY, FYNNEI. This CDR3 is built from 12 residues. The CDR3 is CASTYPRETQYF. The CDR3 region has the DNA TGTGCCAGCACATATCCCAGAGAGACCCAGTACTTC. The full variable domain, its missing parts supplied by reference TRBV2 and TRBJ2-5, is EPEVTQTPSHQVTQMGQEVILRCVPISNHLYFYWYRQILGQKVEFLVSFYNNEISEKSEIFDDQFSVERPDGSNFTLKIRSTKLEDSAMYFCASTYPRETQYFGPGTRLLVL.

This clone was picked up a small number of times. The rearrangement joins TRBV2 to TRBJ1-1; 8 bases agree with TRBD1. The V segment lost 11 bases and the J segment 0 bases; nucleotides outside the gene matches: 8. This CDR3 is built from 14 residues. Germline-derived CDR1 and CDR2 are SNHLY and FYNNEI. CDR3 DNA sequence: TGTGCCTCCTCAGGGGGCACCATGAACACTGAAGCTTTCTTT. Translation gives CASSGGTMNTEAFF.

The V gene is TRBV27, the J gene TRBJ1-4, with D possibly matching TRBD1 (6 bases). From germline, CDR1 is MNHEY and CDR2 SMNVEV (reference sequence). The CDR3 covers 18 residues. V dropped 2 bases and J dropped 8 bases, with 24 bases sitting between them. CDR3 amino acids: CASSLLGGPGSEMEKLFF. DNA for the CDR3: TGTGCCAGCAGTTTACTTGGGGGCCCAGGATCGGAAATGGAAAAACTGTTTTTT. The full variable domain, its missing parts supplied by reference TRBV27 and TRBJ1-4, is EAQVTQNPRYLITVTGKKLTVTCSQNMNHEYMSWYRQDPGLGLRQIYYSMNVEVTDKGDVPEGYKVSRKEKRNFPLILESPSPNQTSLYFCASSLLGGPGSEMEKLFFGSGTQLSVL.

J is TRBJ2-3 and V is TRBV5-6, with D maybe TRBD2 (6 bases). Trimming shortened V by 4 bases and J by 5 bases, and 11 bases separated the two germline ends. The CDR3 is 13 amino acids. CDR1 and CDR2 from the germline V gene are SGHDT and YYEEEE. The CDR3 loop is CASSPTGGDTQYF. DNA of the CDR3: TGTGCCAGCAGCCCGACCGGGGGAGATACGCAGTATTTT.

The V call is TRBV6-5, the J call TRBJ1-5; the match to TRBD1 covers 7 bases. CDR1 and CDR2 (germline): MNHEY, SVGAGI. CDR3 length: 14 amino acids. Trimming removed 2 bases from V and 6 bases from J; junction bases left unmatched: 4. In DNA form, the CDR3 reads TGTGCCAGCAGTTACAGGGGGCACAGTCAGCCCCAGCATTTT. This encodes CASSYRGHSQPQHF.

This clone was seen just once. The chain carries TRBV5-1 and TRBJ1-3; D might be TRBD1 (5 bases). V lost 4 bases and J lost 0, with 20 bases in between. CDR1 SGHRS and CDR2 YFSETQ come from the germline V gene. This CDR3 spans 18 amino acids. CDR3 sequence: CASSLLGPTRVSGNTIYF. The CDR3 nucleotides read TGCGCCAGCAGCCTGCTAGGTCCAACCAGGGTCTCTGGAAACACCATATATTTT.

The J gene is TRBJ1-1, the V gene TRBV7-9; 8 positions agree with TRBD1. J gave up 4 bases and V 5 bases, and 9 bases lay outside the gene matches. The CDR3 consists of 15 residues. CDR1 and CDR2 from the germline V gene are SEHNR and FQNEAQ (reference sequence). This CDR3 is CASSLGFQGATEAFF. In DNA form, the CDR3 reads TGTGCCAGCAGCCTAGGTTTCCAGGGGGCCACTGAAGCTTTCTTT.

The gene calls are TRBV28 and TRBJ1-1; TRBD1 agrees at 7 bases. V dropped 3 bases and J dropped 0; count of bases not matched to a gene: 7. The germline V gene has CDR1 MDHEN and CDR2 SYDVKM. The CDR3 runs to 16 residues. CDR3 sequence: CASSFQPGQMNTEAFF. DNA for the CDR3: TGTGCCAGCAGTTTCCAGCCGGGACAGATGAACACTGAAGCTTTCTTT.

This chain uses TRBV19 with TRBJ2-5; D may be TRBD2 (6 bases). This CDR3 has 15 amino acids. The germline gives CDR1 LNHDA, CDR2 SQIVND (reference sequence). Trimming cost V 5 bases and J 3 bases, with 16 bases left between them. Written as DNA, the CDR3 is TGTGCCAGTAGTCCCCTTGACGGGGGAGAAGAGACCCAGTACTTC. Its translation is CASSPLDGGEETQYF.

V gene TRBV25-1 combines with J gene TRBJ1-6; a possible D gene is TRBD1 (5 bases). The CDR3 spans 13 residues. V lost 8 bases and J lost 8, with 13 bases in between. Germline CDR1 MGHDK, CDR2 SYGVNS. In DNA, the CDR3 is TGTGCCAGCGGCCAGGGAGCGTATTCACCCCTCCACTTT. Translated: CASGQGAYSPLHF.